The T cell receptor beta chain under discussion was sequenced for a study of blood T cell repertoires in COVID-19 (dated by TCRdb to the early 2020s). Background on the whole study: Collaborator samples came from the United States, Italy and Spain and covered acute and convalescent phases of COVID-19. The material from the prospective study consisted of cDNA or gDNA derived from T cells, B-cell-depleted T cells, or PBMCs. Subjects who had been exposed to COVID-19, were actively infected with it, or had recovered from it provided the deeply sampled blood TCRbeta repertoires that made up the dataset. The repertoires were released in a freely available public database intended as a resource for research on the immune response to SARS-CoV-2. The samples were drawn from two sources: the first 160 participants of the ongoing ImmuneRACE study, and over 1,000 subjects contributed by 6 global collaborators. Sample metadata almost always included a de-identified subject ID, COVID-19 status, age in years and sex. Where available, HLA class I and class II types were taken from metadata supplied by the sample provider and were not determined by assay-based typing. General findings and caveats noted by the study authors: How much clinical and demographic metadata was included differed by source and by participant, and the metadata was provided uncurated.

TCRbeta CDR3 regions were amplified from genomic DNA by means of the immunoSEQ Assay, a bias-controlled multiplex PCR. As for the authors' bioinformatics: The number of nucleated cells in each sample was estimated from the amplification of reference gene primers within the assay. To quantify the absolute abundance of each unique TCRbeta CDR3 rearrangement, sequence reads were collapsed and filtered. For each sample, productive Simpson clonality was calculated by taking the square root of Simpson's diversity index across productive rearrangements. Held by TCRdb, this immuneACCESS table contains in-frame sequences only and omits some clones. Under half of the omission traces to an unresolved V gene where checked; the cause of the rest is unknown. The V and J calls and clone size were taken over from that table, and D and trimming were inferred from the DNA. The sample data list around 230,000 clones, and 86% of these were observed just once. The top ten hold 3% to 4.5% of the sample.

Participants in the prospective study were aged about 18 to 95 years, lived in under 30 United States geographic areas, and enrolled through a virtual design. In the prospective study, cohorts were assigned on the basis of participant-reported clinical history obtained from a screening survey and a study questionnaire. Each participant in the prospective study had whole blood, serum and a nasopharyngeal or oropharyngeal swab collected by mobile phlebotomists. Additional blood draws and questionnaires over an approximately two-month period could optionally be provided by prospective study participants. Prospective study blood samples were shipped either frozen or at room temperature before DNA extraction. The germline V gene (reference sequence) provides CDR1 LNHDA and CDR2 SQIVND. The CDR3 goes from the cysteine to the phenylalanine over 14 residues. The read is trimmed to its CDR3 DNA, 42 bases read in frame from base 1. Trimming takes 3 bases from V and 1 base from J, and the germline ends sit 9 bases apart.

This clone was recorded once. Which antigen it targets is not known. No base quality values were provided; no much bigger clone lies one nucleotide off. The same CDR3 arises from other DNA sequences in this sample as well. Sequenced sample: PBMCs or T cells enriched from blood (not recorded which). The receptor was derived from a woman between 35 and 50 years old with acute COVID-19. This sequence uses TRBV19 and TRBJ1-1; a tentative D call is TRBD1 (5 bases match). The CDR3 amino acid sequence is: CASSIRGGNTEAFF. The nucleotide sequence reads TGTGCCAGTAGTATTCGGGGGGGGAACACTGAAGCTTTCTTT.